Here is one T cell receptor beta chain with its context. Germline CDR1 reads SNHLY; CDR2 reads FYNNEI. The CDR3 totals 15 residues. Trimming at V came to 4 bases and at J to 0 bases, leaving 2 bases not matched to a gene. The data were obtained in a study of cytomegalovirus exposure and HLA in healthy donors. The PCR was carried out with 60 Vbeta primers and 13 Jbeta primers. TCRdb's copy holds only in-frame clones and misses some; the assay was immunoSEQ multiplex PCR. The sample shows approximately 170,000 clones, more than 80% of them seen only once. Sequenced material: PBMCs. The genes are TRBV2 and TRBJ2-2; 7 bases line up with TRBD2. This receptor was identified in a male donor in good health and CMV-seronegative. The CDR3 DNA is TGTGCCAGCAGTGTAGCGGGCCCGAACACCGGGGAGCTGTTTTTT. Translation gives CASSVAGPNTGELFF. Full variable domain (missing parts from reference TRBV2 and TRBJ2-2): EPEVTQTPSHQVTQMGQEVILRCVPISNHLYFYWYRQILGQKVEFLVSFYNNEISEKSEIFDDQFSVERPDGSNFTLKIRSTKLEDSAMYFCASSVAGPNTGELFFGEGSRLTVL.